This T cell receptor (beta chain) was sequenced during a study of blood T cell repertoires in COVID-19. About the study: Sample material is recorded as cDNA or gDNA derived from T cells, B-cell-depleted T cells, or PBMCs.

This CDR3 has 12 amino acids. The V gene lost 6 bases and the J gene lost 8 bases, with 11 bases spanning the gap. CDR1 and CDR2 (germline): LNHDA, SQIVND (reference sequence). This clone came up once. Profiling relied on immunoSEQ multiplex PCR, and the TCRdb table lists in-frame clones only, not all of them. The repertoire consists of about 96,000 clones, with around nine tenths occurring once and the leading ten covering around 3.9%. The chain has TRBV19 and TRBJ1-3; no clear D. The receptor comes from a human donor with COVID-19, enrolled during active disease. The donor label of this sample is uncertain. The sequenced sample consisted of peripheral blood. CDR3 nucleotide sequence: TGTGCCAGTAGCACGTCAGCGCACACCATATATTTT. It specifies CASSTSAHTIYF.